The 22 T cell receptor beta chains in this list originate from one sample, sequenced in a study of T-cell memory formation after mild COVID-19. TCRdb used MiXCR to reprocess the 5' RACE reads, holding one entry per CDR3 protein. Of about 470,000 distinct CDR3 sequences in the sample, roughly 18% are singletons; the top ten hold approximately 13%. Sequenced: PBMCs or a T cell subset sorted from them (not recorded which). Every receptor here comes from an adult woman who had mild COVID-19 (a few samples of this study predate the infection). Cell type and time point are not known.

The CDR3 region has the DNA TGTGCCAGCAGCTTAAGAAGTAGCACAGATACGCAGTATTTT. Translation gives CASSLRSSTDTQYF. The rearrangement uses TRBV7-2 and TRBJ2-3, with D hard to call. CDR3 length equals 14 residues. Germline values: CDR1 SGHTA, CDR2 FQGNSA. Trimming took off 2 bases at V and 0 bases at J, with 6 bases between the two ends.

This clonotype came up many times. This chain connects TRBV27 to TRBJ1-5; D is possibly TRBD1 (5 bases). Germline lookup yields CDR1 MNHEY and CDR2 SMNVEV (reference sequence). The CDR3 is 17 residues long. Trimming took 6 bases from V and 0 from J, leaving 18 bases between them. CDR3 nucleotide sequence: TGTGCCAGCAGCCCCCGCCGGGGGGGGTATAGCAATCAGCCCCAGCATTTT. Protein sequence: CASSPRRGGYSNQPQHF.

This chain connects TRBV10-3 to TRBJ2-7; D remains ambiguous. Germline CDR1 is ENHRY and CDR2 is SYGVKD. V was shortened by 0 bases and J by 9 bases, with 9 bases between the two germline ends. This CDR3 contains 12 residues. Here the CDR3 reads CAISESESWQYF. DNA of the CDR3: TGTGCCATCAGTGAGTCAGAGTCTTGGCAGTACTTC.

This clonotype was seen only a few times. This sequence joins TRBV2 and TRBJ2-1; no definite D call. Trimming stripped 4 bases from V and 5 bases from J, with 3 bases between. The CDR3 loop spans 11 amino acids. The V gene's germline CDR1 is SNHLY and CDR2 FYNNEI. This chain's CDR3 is CASSADNEQFF. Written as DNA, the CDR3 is TGTGCCAGCAGTGCCGACAATGAGCAGTTCTTC.

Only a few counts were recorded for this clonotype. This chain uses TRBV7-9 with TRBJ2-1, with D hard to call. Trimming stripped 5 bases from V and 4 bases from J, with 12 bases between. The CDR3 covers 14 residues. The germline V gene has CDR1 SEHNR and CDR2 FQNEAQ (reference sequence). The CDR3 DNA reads TGTGCCAGCAGCCCCGCTGAAGAGTACAATGAGCAGTTCTTC. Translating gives CASSPAEEYNEQFF.

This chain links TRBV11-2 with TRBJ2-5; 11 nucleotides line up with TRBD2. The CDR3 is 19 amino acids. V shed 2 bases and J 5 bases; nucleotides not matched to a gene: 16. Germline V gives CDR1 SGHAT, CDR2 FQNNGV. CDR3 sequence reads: CASSLPPDLAGGTGETQYF. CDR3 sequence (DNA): TGTGCCAGCAGCTTACCCCCGGACCTAGCGGGGGGCACCGGGGAGACCCAGTACTTC.

CDR3 loop: CASSFGQAVYGYTF. The CDR3 nucleotides are TGTGCCAGCAGCTTCGGGCAGGCAGTCTATGGCTACACCTTC. The chain uses TRBV5-5 and TRBJ1-2; D unclear. Germline assignment: CDR1 SGHKS and CDR2 YYEKEE (reference sequence). Between the trimmed V and J ends, which lost 2 bases and 4 bases, there was a span of 12 bases. CDR3 length equals 14 residues.

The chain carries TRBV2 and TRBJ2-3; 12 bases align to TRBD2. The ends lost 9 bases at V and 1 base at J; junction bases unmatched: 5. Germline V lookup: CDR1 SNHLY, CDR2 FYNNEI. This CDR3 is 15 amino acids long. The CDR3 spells CASKRTSGGTDTQYF. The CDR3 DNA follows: TGTGCCAGTAAACGGACTAGCGGGGGCACAGATACGCAGTATTTT. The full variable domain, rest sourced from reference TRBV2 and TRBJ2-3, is EPEVTQTPSHQVTQMGQEVILRCVPISNHLYFYWYRQILGQKVEFLVSFYNNEISEKSEIFDDQFSVERPDGSNFTLKIRSTKLEDSAMYFCASKRTSGGTDTQYFGPGTRLTVL.

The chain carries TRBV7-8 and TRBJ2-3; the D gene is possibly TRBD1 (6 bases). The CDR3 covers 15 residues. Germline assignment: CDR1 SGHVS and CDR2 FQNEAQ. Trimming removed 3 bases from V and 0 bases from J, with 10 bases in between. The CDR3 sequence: CASSLGDISTDTQYF. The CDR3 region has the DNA TGTGCCAGCAGCTTGGGGGACATTAGCACAGATACGCAGTATTTT.

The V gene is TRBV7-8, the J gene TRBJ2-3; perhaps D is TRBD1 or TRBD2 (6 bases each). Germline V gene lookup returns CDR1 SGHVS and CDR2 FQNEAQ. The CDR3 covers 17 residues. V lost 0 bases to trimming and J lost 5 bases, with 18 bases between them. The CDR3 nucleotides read TGTGCCAGCAGCTTAGCGGGTGTGGGGGCGCGGGAAGATACGCAGTATTTT. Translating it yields CASSLAGVGAREDTQYF.

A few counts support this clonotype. The CDR3 reads CASSLDGTEYYEQYF. In DNA form, the CDR3 reads TGCGCCAGCAGCTTGGACGGGACAGAATACTACGAGCAGTACTTC. This chain joins TRBV5-1 and TRBJ2-7; 7 bases are a match to TRBD1. The V segment lost 0 bases and the J segment 3 bases; nucleotides outside the gene matches: 6. The CDR3 spans 15 residues. Germline V gives CDR1 SGHRS, CDR2 YFSETQ.

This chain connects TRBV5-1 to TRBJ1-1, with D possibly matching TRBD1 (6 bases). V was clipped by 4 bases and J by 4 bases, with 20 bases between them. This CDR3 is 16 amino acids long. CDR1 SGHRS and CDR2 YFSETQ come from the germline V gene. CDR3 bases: TGCGCCAGCAGCCCTCTGGAGGGGGGGCGAGGCACTGAAGCTTTCTTT. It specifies CASSPLEGGRGTEAFF.

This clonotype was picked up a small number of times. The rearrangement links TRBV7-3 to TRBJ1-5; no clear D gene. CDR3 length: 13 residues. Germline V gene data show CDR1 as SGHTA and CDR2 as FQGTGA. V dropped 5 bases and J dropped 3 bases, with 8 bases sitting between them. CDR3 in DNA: TGTGCCAGCAGCCCCCGTGCCAATCAGCCCCAGCATTTT. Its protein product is CASSPRANQPQHF.

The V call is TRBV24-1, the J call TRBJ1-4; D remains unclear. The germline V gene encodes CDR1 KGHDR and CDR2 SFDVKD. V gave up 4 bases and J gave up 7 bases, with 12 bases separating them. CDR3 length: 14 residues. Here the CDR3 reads CATSDPRSGEKLFF. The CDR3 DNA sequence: TGTGCCACCAGTGACCCTCGATCTGGTGAAAAACTGTTTTTT.

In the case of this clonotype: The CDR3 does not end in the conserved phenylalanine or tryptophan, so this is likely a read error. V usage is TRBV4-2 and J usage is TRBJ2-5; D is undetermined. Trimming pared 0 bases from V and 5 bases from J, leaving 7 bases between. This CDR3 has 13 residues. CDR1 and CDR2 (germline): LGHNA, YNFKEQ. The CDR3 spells CASSQDSRETQYL. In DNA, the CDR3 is TGTGCCAGCAGCCAAGACTCTAGGGAGACCCAGTACTTA.

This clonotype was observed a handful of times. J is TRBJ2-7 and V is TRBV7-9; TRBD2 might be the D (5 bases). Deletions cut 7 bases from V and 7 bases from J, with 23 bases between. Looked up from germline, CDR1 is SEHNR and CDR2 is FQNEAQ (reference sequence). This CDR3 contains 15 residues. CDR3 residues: CASIKGLHRSGEQYF. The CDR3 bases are TGTGCCAGCATCAAAGGCTTACATAGGTCGGGGGAGCAGTACTTC.

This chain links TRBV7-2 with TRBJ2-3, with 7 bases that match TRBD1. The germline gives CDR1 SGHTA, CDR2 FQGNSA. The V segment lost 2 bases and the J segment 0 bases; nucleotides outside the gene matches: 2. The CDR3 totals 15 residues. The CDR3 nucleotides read TGTGCCAGCAGCTTAAGGGACAGAAGCACAGATACGCAGTATTTT. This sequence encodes CASSLRDRSTDTQYF.

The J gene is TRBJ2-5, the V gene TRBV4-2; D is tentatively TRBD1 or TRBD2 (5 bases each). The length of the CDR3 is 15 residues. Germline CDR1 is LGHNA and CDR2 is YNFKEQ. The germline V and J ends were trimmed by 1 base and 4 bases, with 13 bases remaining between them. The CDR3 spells CASSQGVRDVETQYF. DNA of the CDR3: TGTGCCAGCAGCCAAGGAGTAAGGGACGTAGAGACCCAGTACTTC.

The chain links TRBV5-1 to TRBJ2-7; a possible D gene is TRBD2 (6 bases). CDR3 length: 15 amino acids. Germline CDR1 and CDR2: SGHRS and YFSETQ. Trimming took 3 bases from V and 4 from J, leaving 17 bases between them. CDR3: CASSYGWEARYEQYF. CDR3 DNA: TGCGCCAGCAGCTACGGTTGGGAGGCCAGATACGAGCAGTACTTC.

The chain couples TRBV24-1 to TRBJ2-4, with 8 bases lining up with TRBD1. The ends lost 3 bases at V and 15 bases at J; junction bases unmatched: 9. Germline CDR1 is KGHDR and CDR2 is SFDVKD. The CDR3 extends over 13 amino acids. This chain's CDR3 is CATSDPGQGAWYF. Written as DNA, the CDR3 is TGTGCCACCAGTGATCCCGGACAGGGTGCGTGGTACTTC.

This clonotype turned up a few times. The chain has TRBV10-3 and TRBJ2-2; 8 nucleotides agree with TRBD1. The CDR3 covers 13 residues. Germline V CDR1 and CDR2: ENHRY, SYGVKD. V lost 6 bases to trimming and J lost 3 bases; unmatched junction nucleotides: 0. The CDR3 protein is CAIRGQDTGELFF. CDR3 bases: TGTGCCATCAGGGGACAGGACACCGGGGAGCTGTTTTTT.

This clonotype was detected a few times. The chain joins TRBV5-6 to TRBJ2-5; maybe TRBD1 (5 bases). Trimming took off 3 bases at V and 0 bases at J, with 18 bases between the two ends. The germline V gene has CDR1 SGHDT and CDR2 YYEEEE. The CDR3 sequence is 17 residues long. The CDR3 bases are TGTGCCAGCAGCTACTCGTCCCTGACAGAATACCAAGAGACCCAGTACTTC. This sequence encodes CASSYSSLTEYQETQYF.